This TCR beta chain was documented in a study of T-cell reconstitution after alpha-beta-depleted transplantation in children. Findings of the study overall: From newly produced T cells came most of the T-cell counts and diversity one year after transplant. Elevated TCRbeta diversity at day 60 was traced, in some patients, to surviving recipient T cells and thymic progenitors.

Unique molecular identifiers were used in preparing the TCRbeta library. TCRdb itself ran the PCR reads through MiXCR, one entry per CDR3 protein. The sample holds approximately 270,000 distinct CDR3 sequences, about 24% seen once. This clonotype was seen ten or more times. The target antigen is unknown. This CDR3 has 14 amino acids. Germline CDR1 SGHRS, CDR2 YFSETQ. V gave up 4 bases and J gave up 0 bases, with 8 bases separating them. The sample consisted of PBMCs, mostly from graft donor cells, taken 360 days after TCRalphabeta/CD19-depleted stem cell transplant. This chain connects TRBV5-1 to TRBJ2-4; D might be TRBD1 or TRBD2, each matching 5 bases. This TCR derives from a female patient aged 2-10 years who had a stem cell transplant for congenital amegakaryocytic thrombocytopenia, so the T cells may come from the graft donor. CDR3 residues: CASSVGGAKNIQYF. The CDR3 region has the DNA TGCGCCAGCAGCGTTGGGGGAGCCAAAAACATTCAGTACTTC.